The clone carrying this T cell receptor beta chain was seen at least ten times. The antigen is undetermined. These data belong to a study of regulatory T cells in long-lasting Graves disease. General observations from the study: Peripheral blood alone, not thyroid tissue, underwent study.

Time point given: newly diagnosed GD, antithyroid drugs for less than 3 months. Isolated PBMC RNA provided the starting material for the TCR library. Trimming left V 0 bases short and J 4 bases short, with 13 bases between. There are 16 residues in the CDR3. Germline V CDR1 and CDR2: LGHNT, FRNRAP. Investigators prepared the TCR beta libraries by applying iRepertoire HTBI primers and Arm-PCR of CDR3 regions. Via MiXCR, TCRdb re-called the multiplex PCR reads, giving one row per CDR3 protein. The table records around 450,000 distinct CDR3 sequences, under 15% of them present only once. These same records also appear under a second study, on T cells in Graves' hyperthyroidism and ophthalmopathy. From that report: Using 13 V-J features, a model discriminated ophthalmopathy from stable hyperthyroidism.

This chain connects TRBV12-5 to TRBJ1-3, with D unresolved. Source: peripheral blood mononuclear cells (PBMCs), taken at new diagnosis, from a patient treated with antithyroid drugs. This receptor was taken from a woman aged 25 to 39 with Graves disease. The CDR3 DNA sequence: TGTGCTAGTGGTTTGGTACTTGCCAGAACGGGAAACACCATATATTTT. It encodes CASGLVLARTGNTIYF.